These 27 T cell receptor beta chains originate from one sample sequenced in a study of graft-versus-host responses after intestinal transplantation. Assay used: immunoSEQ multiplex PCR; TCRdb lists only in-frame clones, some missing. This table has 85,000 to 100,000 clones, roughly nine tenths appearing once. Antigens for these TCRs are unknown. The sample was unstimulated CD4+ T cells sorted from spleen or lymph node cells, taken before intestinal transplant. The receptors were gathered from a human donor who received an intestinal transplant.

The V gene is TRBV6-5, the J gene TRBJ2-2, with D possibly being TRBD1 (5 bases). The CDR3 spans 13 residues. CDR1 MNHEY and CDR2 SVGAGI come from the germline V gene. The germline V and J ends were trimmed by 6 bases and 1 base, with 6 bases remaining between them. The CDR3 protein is CASSQGNTGELFF. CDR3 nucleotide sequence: TGTGCCAGCAGCCAGGGGAACACCGGGGAGCTGTTTTTT.

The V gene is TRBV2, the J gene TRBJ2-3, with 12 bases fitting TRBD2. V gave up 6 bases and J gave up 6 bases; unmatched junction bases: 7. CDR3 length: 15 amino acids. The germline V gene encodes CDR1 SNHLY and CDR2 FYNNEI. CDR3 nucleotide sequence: TGTGCCAGCAGCTACCTAGCGGGGGGGCGGGATACGCAGTATTTT. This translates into CASSYLAGGRDTQYF.

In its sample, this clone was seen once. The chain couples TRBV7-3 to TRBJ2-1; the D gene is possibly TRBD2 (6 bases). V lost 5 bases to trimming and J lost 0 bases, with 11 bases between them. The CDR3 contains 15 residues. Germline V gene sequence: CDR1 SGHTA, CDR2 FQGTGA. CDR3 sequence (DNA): TGTGCCAGCAGCCGCGACGGGAGCTCCTACAATGAGCAGTTCTTC. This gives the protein CASSRDGSSYNEQFF.

CDR3 region: CASSIGRGSNQPQHF. Written as DNA, the CDR3 is TGTGCCAGTAGTATAGGGAGGGGAAGCAATCAGCCCCAGCATTTT. V and J are TRBV19 and TRBJ1-5; D possibly corresponds to TRBD1 (5 bases). V was trimmed by 1 base and J by 1 base, leaving 8 bases between them. This CDR3 contains 15 residues. Germline CDR1 LNHDA, CDR2 SQIVND (reference sequence).

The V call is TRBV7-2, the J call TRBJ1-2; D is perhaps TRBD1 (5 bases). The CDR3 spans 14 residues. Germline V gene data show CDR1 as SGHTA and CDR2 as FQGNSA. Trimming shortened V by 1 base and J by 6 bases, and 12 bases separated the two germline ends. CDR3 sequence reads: CASSLGWVQDGYTF. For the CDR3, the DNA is TGTGCCAGCAGCTTAGGATGGGTACAGGATGGCTACACCTTC. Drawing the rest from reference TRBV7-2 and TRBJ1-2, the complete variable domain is GAGVSQSPSNKVTEKGKDVELRCDPISGHTALYWYRQSLGQGLEFLIYFQGNSAPDKSGLPSDRFSAERTGGSVSTLTIQRTQQEDSAVYLCASSLGWVQDGYTFGSGTRLTVV.

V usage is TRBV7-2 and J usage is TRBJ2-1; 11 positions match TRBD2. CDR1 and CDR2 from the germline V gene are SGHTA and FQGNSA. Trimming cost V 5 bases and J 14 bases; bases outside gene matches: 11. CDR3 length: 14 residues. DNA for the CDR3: TGTGCCAGCAGCGCTGGGACTAGCGGACGGAGGGAGTTCTTC. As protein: CASSAGTSGRREFF.

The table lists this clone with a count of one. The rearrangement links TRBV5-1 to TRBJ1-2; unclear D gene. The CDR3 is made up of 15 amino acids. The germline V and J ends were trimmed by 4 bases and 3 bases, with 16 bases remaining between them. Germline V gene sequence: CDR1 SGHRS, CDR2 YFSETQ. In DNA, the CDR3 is TGCGCCAGCAGCCCCCGAGGGTCTAGTGACTATGGCTACACCTTC. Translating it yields CASSPRGSSDYGYTF.

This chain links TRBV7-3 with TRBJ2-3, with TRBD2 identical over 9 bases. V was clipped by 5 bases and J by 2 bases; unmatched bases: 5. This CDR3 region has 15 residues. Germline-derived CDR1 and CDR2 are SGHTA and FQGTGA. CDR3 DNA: TGTGCCAGCAGCCCCACTAGCGGGCCCACAGATACGCAGTATTTT. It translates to CASSPTSGPTDTQYF.

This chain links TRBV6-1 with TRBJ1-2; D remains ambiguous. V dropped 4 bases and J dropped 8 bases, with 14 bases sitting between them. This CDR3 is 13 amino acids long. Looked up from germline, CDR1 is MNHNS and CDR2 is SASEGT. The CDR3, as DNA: TGTGCCAGCAGTGTTGGCCCGGAGGTAGGCTACACCTTC. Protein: CASSVGPEVGYTF.

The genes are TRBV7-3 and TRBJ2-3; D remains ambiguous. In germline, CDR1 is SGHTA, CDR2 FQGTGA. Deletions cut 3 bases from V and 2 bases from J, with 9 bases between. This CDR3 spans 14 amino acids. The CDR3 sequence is CASSLVHTTDTQYF. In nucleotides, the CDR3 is TGTGCCAGCAGCTTGGTTCACACCACAGATACGCAGTATTTT.

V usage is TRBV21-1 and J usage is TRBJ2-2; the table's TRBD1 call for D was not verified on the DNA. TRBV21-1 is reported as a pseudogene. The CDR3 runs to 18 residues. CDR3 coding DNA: TGTGCCAGCAGCACCCCCACTAGGACAGGGCTAAACACCGGGGAGCTGTTTTTT. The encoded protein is CASSTPTRTGLNTGELFF.

As DNA, the CDR3 is TGTGCCAGCAGCGTAGGGACAGGGCCTGTGCCCCCCTACGAGCAGTACTTC. Protein sequence: CASSVGTGPVPPYEQYF. This chain links TRBV9 with TRBJ2-7; 8 bases are a match to TRBD1. Germline assignment: CDR1 SGDLS and CDR2 YYNGEE. This CDR3 contains 17 residues. With V trimmed by 0 bases and J by 2 bases, 10 bases remained unmatched. Full variable domain (remainder filled in from reference TRBV9 and TRBJ2-7): DSGVTQTPKHLITATGQRVTLRCSPRSGDLSVYWYQQSLDQGLQFLIQYYNGEERAKGNILERFSAQQFPDLHSELNLSSLELGDSALYFCASSVGTGPVPPYEQYFGPGTRLTVT.

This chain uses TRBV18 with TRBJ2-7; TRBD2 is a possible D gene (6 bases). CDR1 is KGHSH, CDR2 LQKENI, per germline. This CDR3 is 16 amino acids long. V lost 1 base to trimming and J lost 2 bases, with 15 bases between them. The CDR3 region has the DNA TGTGCCAGCTCACCACGTCCGGGACTCCACACCTACGAGCAGTACTTC. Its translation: CASSPRPGLHTYEQYF.

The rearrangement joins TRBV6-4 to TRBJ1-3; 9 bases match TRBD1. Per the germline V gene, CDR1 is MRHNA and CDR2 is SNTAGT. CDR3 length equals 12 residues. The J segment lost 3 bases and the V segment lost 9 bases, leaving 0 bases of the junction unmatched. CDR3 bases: TGTGCCAGGGGACAGGGTGGAAACACCATATATTTT. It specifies CARGQGGNTIYF.

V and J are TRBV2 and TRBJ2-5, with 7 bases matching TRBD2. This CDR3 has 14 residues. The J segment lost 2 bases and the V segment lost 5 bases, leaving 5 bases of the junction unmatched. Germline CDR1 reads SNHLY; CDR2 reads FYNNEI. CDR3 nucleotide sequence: TGTGCCAGCAGTACCGGCGGGGGACAAGAGACCCAGTACTTC. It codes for CASSTGGGQETQYF.

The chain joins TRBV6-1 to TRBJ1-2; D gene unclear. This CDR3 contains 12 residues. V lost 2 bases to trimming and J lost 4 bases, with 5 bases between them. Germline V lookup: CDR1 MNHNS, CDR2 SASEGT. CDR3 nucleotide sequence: TGTGCCAGCAGTGAATTATTCTATGGCTACACCTTC. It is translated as CASSELFYGYTF.

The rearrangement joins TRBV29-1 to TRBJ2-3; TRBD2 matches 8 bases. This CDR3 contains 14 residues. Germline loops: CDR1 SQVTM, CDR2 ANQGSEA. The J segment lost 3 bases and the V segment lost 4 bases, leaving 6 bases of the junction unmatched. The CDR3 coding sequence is TGCAGCGTTGCAGTCGGGGGGGGGACAGATACGCAGTATTTT. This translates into CSVAVGGGTDTQYF.

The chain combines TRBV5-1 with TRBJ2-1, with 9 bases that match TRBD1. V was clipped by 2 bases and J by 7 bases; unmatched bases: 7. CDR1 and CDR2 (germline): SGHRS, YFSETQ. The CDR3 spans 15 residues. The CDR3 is CASSFRTGERNEQFF. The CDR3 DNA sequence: TGCGCCAGCAGCTTCCGGACAGGGGAGAGGAATGAGCAGTTCTTC. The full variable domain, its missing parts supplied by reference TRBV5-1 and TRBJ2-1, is KAGVTQTPRYLIKTRGQQVTLSCSPISGHRSVSWYQQTPGQGLQFLFEYFSETQRNKGNFPGRFSGRQFSNSRSEMNVSTLELGDSALYLCASSFRTGERNEQFFGPGTRLTVL.

CDR3 in amino acids: CASSFVSSSETQYF. CDR3 DNA: TGCGCCAGCAGTTTTGTGTCTAGCAGCGAGACCCAGTACTTC. This chain connects TRBV10-2 to TRBJ2-5; a weak D match, TRBD2 (5 bases). From germline, CDR1 is WSHSY and CDR2 SAAADI. Trimming removed 5 bases from V and 5 bases from J, with 15 bases in between. CDR3 size: 14 residues.

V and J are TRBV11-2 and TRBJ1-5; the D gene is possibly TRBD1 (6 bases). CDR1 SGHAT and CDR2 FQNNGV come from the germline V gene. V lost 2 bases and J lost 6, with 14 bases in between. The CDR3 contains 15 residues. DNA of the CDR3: TGTGCCAGCAGCTTATCTTCAGGGGTTCGTCAGCCCCAGCATTTT. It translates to CASSLSSGVRQPQHF.

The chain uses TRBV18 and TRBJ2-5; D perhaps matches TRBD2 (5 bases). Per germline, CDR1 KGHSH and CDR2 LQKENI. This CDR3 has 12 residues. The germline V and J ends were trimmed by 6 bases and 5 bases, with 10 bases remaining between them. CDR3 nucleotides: TGTGCCAGCTCTGACTACCCGGAGACCCAGTACTTC. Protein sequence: CASSDYPETQYF. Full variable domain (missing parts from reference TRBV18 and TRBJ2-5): NAGVMQNPRHLVRRRGQEARLRCSPMKGHSHVYWYRQLPEEGLKFMVYLQKENIIDESGMPKERFSAEFPKEGPSILRIQQVVRGDSAAYFCASSDYPETQYFGPGTRLLVL.

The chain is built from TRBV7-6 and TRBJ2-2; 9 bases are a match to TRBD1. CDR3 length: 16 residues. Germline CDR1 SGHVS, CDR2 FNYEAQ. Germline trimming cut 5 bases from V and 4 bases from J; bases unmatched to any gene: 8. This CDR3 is CASSPSGQGGTGELFF. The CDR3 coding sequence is TGTGCCAGCAGCCCCTCGGGACAGGGAGGCACCGGGGAGCTGTTTTTT.

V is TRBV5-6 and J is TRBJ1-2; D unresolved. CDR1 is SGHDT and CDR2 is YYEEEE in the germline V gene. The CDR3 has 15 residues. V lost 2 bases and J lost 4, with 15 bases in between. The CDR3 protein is CASSFLAGDIYGYTF. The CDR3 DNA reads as TGTGCCAGCAGCTTCCTGGCCGGTGACATCTATGGCTACACCTTC. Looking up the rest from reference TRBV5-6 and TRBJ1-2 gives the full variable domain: DAGVTQSPTHLIKTRGQQVTLRCSPKSGHDTVSWYQQALGQGPQFIFQYYEEEERQRGNFPDRFSGHQFPNYSSELNVNALLLGDSALYLCASSFLAGDIYGYTFGSGTRLTVV.

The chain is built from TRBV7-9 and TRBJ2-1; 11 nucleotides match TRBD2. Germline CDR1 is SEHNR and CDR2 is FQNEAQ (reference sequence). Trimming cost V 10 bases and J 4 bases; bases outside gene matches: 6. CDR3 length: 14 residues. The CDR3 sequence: CAIHASGGYNEQFF. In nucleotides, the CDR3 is TGTGCCATACACGCTAGCGGGGGGTACAATGAGCAGTTCTTC.

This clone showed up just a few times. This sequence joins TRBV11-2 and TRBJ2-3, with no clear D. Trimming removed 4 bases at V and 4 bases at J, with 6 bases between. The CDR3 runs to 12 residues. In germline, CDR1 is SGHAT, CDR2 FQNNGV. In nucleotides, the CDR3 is TGTGCCAGCAGCTCCTCCGCAGATACGCAGTATTTT. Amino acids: CASSSSADTQYF. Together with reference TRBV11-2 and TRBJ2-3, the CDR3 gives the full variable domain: EAGVAQSPRYKIIEKRQSVAFWCNPISGHATLYWYQQILGQGPKLLIQFQNNGVVDDSQLPKDRFSAERLKGVDSTLKIQPAKLEDSAVYLCASSSSADTQYFGPGTRLTVL.

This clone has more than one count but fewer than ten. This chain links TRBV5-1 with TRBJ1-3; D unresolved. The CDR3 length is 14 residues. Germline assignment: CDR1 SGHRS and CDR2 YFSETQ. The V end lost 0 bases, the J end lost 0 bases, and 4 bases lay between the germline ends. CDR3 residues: CASSLDSSGNTIYF. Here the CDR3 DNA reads TGCGCCAGCAGCTTGGACAGCTCTGGAAACACCATATATTTT.

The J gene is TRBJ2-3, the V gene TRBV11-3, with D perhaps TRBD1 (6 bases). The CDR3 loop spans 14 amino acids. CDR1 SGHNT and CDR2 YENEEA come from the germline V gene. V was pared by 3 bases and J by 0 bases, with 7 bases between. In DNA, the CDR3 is TGTGCCAGCAGCTTGAGGGGGAGCACAGATACGCAGTATTTT. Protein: CASSLRGSTDTQYF. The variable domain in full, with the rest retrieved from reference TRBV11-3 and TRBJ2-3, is EAGVVQSPRYKIIEKKQPVAFWCNPISGHNTLYWYLQNLGQGPELLIRYENEEAVDDSQLPKDRFSAERLKGVDSTLKIQPAELGDSAVYLCASSLRGSTDTQYFGPGTRLTVL.